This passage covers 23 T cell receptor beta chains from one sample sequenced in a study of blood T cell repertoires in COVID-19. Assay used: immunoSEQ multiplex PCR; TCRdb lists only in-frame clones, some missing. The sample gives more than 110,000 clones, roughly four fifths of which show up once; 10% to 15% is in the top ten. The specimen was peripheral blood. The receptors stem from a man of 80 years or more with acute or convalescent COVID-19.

CDR3 DNA: TGTGCCAGCAGCTCAGGACAGGGACCTATGACCCAGCATTTT. Its translation is CASSSGQGPMTQHF. The rearrangement links TRBV7-2 to TRBJ1-5; 8 bases match TRBD1. V lost 4 bases to trimming and J lost 11 bases; unmatched junction nucleotides: 10. The CDR3 sequence is 14 residues long. CDR1 is SGHTA and CDR2 is FQGNSA in the germline V gene.

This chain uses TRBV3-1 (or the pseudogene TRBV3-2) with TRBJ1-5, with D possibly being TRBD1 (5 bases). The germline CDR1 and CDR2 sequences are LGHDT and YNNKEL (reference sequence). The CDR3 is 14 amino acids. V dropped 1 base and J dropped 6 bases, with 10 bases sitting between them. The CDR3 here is CASSQARVGQPQHF. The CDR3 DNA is TGTGCCAGCAGCCAAGCCAGGGTAGGTCAGCCCCAGCATTTT.

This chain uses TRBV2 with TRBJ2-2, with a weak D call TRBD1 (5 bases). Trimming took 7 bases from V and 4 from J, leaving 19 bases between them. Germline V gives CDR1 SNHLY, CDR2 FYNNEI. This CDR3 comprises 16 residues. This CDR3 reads CASMVGALSGTGELFF. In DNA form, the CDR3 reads TGTGCCAGCATGGTAGGGGCTCTCTCGGGCACCGGGGAGCTGTTTTTT.

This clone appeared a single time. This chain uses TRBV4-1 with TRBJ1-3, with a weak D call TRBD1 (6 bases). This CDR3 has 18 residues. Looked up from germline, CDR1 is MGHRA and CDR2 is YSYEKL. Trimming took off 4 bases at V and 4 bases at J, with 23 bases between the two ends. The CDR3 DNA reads TGCGCCAGCAGCCCGTTGCCCGGGGGGGGGCGAGTCGGAAACACCATATATTTT. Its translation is CASSPLPGGGRVGNTIYF.

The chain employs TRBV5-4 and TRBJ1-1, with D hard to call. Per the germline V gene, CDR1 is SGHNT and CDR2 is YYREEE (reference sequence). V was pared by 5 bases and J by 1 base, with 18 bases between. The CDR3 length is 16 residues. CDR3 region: CASRSKPGGRNTEAFF. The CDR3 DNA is TGTGCCAGCAGAAGTAAACCGGGTGGCAGGAACACTGAAGCTTTCTTT.

CDR3 sequence reads: CASSLQGGDYEQYF. The CDR3 DNA reads TGTGCCAGCAGTTTACAGGGAGGGGACTACGAGCAGTACTTC. V gene TRBV27 combines with J gene TRBJ2-7; 7 bases fit TRBD2. The junction had 4 bases not matched to a gene; V was cut back by 2 bases and J by 3 bases. Germline V CDR1 and CDR2: MNHEY, SMNVEV (reference sequence). CDR3 size: 14 residues.

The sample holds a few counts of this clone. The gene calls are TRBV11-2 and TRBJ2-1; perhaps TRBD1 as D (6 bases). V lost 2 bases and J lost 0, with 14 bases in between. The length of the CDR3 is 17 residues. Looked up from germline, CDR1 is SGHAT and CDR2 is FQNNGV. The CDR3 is CASSLRGGQISYNEQFF. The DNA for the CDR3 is TGTGCCAGCAGCTTAAGGGGCGGACAGATCTCCTACAATGAGCAGTTCTTC.

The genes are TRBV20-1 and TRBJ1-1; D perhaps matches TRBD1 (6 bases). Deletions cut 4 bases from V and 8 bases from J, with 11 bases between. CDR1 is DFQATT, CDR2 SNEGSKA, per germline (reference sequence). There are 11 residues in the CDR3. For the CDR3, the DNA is TGCAGTGCTACCCACGGGACAGAAGCTTTCTTT. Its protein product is CSATHGTEAFF.

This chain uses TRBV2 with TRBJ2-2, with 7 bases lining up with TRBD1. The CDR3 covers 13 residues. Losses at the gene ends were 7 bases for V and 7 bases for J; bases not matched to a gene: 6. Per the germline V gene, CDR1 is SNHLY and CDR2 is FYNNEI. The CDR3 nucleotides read TGTGCCAGCAAAGACAGGGCGGACGGGGAGCTGTTTTTT. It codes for CASKDRADGELFF.

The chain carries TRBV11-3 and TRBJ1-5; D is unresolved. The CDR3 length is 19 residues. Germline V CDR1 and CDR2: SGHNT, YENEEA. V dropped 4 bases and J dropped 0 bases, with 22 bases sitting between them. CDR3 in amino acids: CASSSVYQAIVISNQPQHF. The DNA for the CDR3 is TGTGCCAGCAGCTCCGTATACCAGGCGATTGTAATTAGCAATCAGCCCCAGCATTTT.

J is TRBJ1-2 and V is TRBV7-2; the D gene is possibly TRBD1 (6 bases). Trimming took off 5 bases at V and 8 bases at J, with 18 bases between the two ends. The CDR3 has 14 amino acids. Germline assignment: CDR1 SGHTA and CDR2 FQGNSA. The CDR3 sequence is CASSPTPGVEGYTF. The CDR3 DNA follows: TGTGCCAGCAGCCCAACCCCAGGGGTAGAGGGCTACACCTTC.

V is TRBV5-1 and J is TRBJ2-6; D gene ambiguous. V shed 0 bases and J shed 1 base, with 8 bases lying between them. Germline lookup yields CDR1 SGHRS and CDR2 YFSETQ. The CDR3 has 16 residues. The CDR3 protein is CASSLALSSGANVLTF. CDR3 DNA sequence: TGCGCCAGCAGCTTGGCCCTAAGTTCTGGGGCCAACGTCCTGACTTTC. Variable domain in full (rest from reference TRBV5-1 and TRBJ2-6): KAGVTQTPRYLIKTRGQQVTLSCSPISGHRSVSWYQQTPGQGLQFLFEYFSETQRNKGNFPGRFSGRQFSNSRSEMNVSTLELGDSALYLCASSLALSSGANVLTFGAGSRLTVL.

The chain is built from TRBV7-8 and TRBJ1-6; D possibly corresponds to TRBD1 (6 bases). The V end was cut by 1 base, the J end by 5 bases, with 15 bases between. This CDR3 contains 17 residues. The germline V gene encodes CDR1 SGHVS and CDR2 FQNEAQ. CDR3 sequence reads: CASSLDAGAINNSPLHF. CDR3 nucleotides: TGTGCCAGCAGCTTAGATGCGGGGGCAATTAATAATTCACCCCTCCACTTT.

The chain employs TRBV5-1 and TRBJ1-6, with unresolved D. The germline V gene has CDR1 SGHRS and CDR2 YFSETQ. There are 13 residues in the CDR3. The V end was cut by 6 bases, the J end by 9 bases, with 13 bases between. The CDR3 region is CASMHSSGSPLHF. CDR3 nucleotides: TGCGCCAGCATGCACTCGTCGGGTTCACCCCTCCACTTT.

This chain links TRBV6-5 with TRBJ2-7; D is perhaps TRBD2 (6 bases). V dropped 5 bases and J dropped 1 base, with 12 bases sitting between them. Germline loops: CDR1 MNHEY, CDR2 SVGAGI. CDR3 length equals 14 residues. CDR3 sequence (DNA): TGTGCCAGCAGTCGGGCGGGGAGTTCCTACGAGCAGTACTTC. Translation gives CASSRAGSSYEQYF.

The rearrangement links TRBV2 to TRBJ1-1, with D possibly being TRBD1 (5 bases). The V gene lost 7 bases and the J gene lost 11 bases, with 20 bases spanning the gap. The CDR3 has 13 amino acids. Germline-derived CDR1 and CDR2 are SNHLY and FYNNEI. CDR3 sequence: CASIVGWGRDAFF. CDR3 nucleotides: TGTGCCAGCATAGTTGGGTGGGGGAGGGATGCTTTCTTT. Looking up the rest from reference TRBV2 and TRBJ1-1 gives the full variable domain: EPEVTQTPSHQVTQMGQEVILRCVPISNHLYFYWYRQILGQKVEFLVSFYNNEISEKSEIFDDQFSVERPDGSNFTLKIRSTKLEDSAMYFCASIVGWGRDAFFGQGTRLTVV.

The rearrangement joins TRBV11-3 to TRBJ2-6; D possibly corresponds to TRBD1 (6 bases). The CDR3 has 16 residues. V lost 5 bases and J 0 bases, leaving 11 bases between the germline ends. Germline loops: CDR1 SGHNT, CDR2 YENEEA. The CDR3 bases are TGTGCCAGCAGCCCCGGACAGCCCTCTGGGGCCAACGTCCTGACTTTC. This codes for CASSPGQPSGANVLTF. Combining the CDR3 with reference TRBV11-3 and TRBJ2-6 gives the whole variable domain EAGVVQSPRYKIIEKKQPVAFWCNPISGHNTLYWYLQNLGQGPELLIRYENEEAVDDSQLPKDRFSAERLKGVDSTLKIQPAELGDSAVYLCASSPGQPSGANVLTFGAGSRLTVL.

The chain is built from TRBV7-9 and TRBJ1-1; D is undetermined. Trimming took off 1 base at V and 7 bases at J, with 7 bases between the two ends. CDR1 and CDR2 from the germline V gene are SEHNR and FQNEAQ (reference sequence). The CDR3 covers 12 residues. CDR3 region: CASSLEWHEAFF. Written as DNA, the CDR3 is TGTGCCAGCAGCTTAGAGTGGCATGAAGCTTTCTTT.

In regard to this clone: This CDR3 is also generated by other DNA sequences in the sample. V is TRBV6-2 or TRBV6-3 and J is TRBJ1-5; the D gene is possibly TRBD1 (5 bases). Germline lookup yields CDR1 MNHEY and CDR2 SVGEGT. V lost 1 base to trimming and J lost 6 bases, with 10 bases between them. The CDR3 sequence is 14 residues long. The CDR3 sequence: CASSYFGGGQPQHF. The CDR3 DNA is TGTGCCAGCAGTTACTTCGGGGGTGGTCAGCCCCAGCATTTT.

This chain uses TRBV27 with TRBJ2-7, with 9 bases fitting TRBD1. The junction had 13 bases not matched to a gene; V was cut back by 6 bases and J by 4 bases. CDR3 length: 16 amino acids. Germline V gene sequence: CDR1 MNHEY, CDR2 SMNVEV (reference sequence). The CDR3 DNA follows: TGTGCCAGCAGCCCGGGGGTAGGGACAGGGTGGTACGAGCAGTACTTC. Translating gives CASSPGVGTGWYEQYF.

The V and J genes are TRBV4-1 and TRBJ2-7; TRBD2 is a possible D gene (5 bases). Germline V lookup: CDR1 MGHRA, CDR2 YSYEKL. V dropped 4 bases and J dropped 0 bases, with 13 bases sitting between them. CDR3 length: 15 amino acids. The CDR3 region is CASSRQDSGSYEQYF. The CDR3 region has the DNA TGCGCCAGCAGCCGGCAGGACTCAGGCTCCTACGAGCAGTACTTC.

The CDR3 DNA reads TGTGCCAGCAGCTTAGTAGCGGGGGAGGAGACCCAGTACTTC. Amino acids: CASSLVAGEETQYF. The chain recombines TRBV7-9 with TRBJ2-5; 9 bases are shared with TRBD2. This CDR3 has 14 residues. Germline CDR1 and CDR2: SEHNR and FQNEAQ (reference sequence). J was trimmed by 5 bases and V by 1 base; bases with no gene match: 2. The full variable domain, with the rest looked up from reference TRBV7-9 and TRBJ2-5, is DTGVSQNPRHKITKRGQNVTFRCDPISEHNRLYWYRQTLGQGPEFLTYFQNEAQLEKSRLLSDRFSAERPKGSFSTLEIQRTEQGDSAMYLCASSLVAGEETQYFGPGTRLLVL.

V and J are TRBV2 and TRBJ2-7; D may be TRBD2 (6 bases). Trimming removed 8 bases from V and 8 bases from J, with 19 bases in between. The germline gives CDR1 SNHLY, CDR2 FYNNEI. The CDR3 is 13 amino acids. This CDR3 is CASHRLQEGKQYF. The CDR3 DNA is TGTGCCAGCCACAGATTACAGGAGGGCAAGCAGTACTTC.